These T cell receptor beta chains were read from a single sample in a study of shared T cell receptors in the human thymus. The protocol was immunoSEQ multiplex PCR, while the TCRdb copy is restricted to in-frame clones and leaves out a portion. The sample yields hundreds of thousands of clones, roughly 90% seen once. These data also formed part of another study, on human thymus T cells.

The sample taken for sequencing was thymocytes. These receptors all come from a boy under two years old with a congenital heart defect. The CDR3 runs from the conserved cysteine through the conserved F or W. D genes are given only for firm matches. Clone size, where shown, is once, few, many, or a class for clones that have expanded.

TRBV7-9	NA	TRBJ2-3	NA	CATPIRTGSHTDTQYF	TGTGCCACCCCTATCAGGACCGGGAGTCACACAGATACGCAGTATTTT
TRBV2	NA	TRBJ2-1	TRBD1	CAILTGQGRNEQFF	TGTGCCATTTTGACGGGACAGGGGCGCAATGAGCAGTTCTTC
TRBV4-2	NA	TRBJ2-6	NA	CASGRGSGANVLTF	TGTGCCAGCGGCAGGGGCTCTGGGGCCAACGTCCTGACTTTC
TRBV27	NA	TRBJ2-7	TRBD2	CASSSTSGRTYEQYF	TGTGCCAGCAGTTCGACTAGCGGGCGGACCTACGAGCAGTACTTC
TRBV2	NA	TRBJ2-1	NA	CASKEREQFF	TGTGCCTCCAAGGAGCGGGAGCAGTTCTTC
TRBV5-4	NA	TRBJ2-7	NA	CASSLGPFPNQRSYEQYF	TGTGCCAGCAGCTTGGGCCCGTTCCCTAATCAAAGGAGCTACGAGCAGTACTTC
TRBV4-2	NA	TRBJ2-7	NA	CASTRDRGREGSGEQYF	TGTGCCAGCACCAGAGACAGGGGGCGGGAGGGCTCGGGCGAGCAGTACTTC
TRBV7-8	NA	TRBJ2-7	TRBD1	CASSLGRRPRQGYEQYF	TGTGCCAGCAGCTTAGGGCGAAGGCCGAGACAGGGTTACGAGCAGTACTTC
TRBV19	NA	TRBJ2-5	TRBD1	CASSEGQGARETQYF	TGTGCCAGTAGCGAGGGACAGGGGGCGAGAGAGACCCAGTACTTC
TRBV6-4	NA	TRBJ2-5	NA	CASRDGQQETQYF	TGTGCTAGCAGGGACGGGCAGCAAGAGACCCAGTACTTC
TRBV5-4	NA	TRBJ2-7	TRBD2	CASSVRLAGLYEQYF	TGTGCCAGCAGCGTAAGACTAGCGGGGCTCTACGAGCAGTACTTC
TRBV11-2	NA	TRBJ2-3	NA	CASIKLGAVSDTQYF	TGTGCCAGCATCAAACTAGGCGCAGTCTCAGATACGCAGTATTTT
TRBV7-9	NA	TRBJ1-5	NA	CASSLGAGTQHF	TGTGCCAGCAGCTTAGGGGCAGGTACCCAGCATTTT
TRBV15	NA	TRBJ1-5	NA	CATSRAGLGDSNQPQHF	TGTGCCACCAGCAGGGCGGGTCTGGGAGATAGCAATCAGCCCCAGCATTTT
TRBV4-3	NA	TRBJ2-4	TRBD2	CASSQGPSTSGGRGGKNIQYF	TGCGCCAGCAGCCAAGGACCCTCGACTAGCGGGGGACGAGGGGGCAAAAACATTCAGTACTTC
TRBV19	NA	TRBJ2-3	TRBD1	CASASTGEFHTDTQYF	TGTGCCAGTGCCTCAACAGGGGAATTTCACACAGATACGCAGTATTTT
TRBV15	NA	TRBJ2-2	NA	CATGGAGDTGELFF	TGTGCCACCGGGGGGGCCGGGGACACCGGGGAGCTGTTTTTT
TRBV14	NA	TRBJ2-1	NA	CASSPPKKTLSSYNEQFF	TGTGCCAGCAGCCCACCAAAAAAGACACTCAGCTCCTACAATGAGCAGTTCTTC
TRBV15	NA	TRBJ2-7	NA	CATSRGPDTSFYEQYF	TGTGCCACCAGCAGAGGACCTGACACCTCCTTCTACGAGCAGTACTTC
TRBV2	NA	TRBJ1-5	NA	CASGYSPGLLDLYSNQPQHF	TGTGCCAGCGGCTACTCTCCGGGACTCCTAGACCTGTATAGCAATCAGCCCCAGCATTTT
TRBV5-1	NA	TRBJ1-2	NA	CASSSLGRGGYTF	TGCGCCAGCAGCTCTCTTGGACGGGGGGGCTACACCTTC
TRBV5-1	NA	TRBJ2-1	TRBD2	CASNPKQVGLVLNEQFF	TGCGCCAGCAATCCCAAACAGGTCGGACTAGTCCTCAATGAGCAGTTCTTC
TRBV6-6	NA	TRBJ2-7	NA	CASSYEARGMGEQYF	TGTGCCAGCAGTTACGAGGCACGAGGCATGGGCGAGCAGTACTTC
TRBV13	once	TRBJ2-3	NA	CASTPRGHRYF	TGTGCCAGCACCCCAAGGGGACACAGGTATTTT
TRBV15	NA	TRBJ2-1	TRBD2	CATSRSGLAGAGEQFF	TGTGCCACCAGCAGATCCGGACTAGCGGGAGCCGGTGAGCAGTTCTTC
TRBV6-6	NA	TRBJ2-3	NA	CASSYWLVRDTQYF	TGTGCCAGCAGTTACTGGCTAGTCAGAGATACGCAGTATTTT
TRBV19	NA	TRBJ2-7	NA	CASSPHRGRSPYEQYF	TGTGCCAGCTCGCCTCACCGGGGTCGATCCCCCTACGAGCAGTACTTC
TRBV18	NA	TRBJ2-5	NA	CASSPPARIKETQYF	TGTGCCAGCTCACCACCCGCTAGAATAAAAGAGACCCAGTACTTC
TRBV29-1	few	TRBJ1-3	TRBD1	CSVEDQDRGPGNTIYF	TGCAGCGTTGAAGACCAGGACAGGGGGCCTGGAAACACCATATATTTT
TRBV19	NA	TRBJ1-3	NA	CASSPPWDILSGNTIYF	TGTGCCAGTAGTCCCCCTTGGGACATACTCTCTGGAAACACCATATATTTT
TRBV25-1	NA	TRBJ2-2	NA	CASSGRISRPNTGELFF	TGTGCCAGCAGCGGGAGAATCTCGCGACCCAACACCGGGGAGCTGTTTTTT
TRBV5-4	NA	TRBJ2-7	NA	CASSFADSNYEQYF	TGTGCCAGCAGCTTTGCTGACAGTAACTACGAGCAGTACTTC
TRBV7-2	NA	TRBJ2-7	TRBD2	CASSCRGGCEQYF	TGTGCCAGCAGCTGCCGGGGGGGGTGCGAGCAGTACTTC
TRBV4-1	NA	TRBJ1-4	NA	CASSLYRDGEKLFF	TGCGCCAGCAGCCTTTACAGGGACGGGGAAAAACTGTTTTTT
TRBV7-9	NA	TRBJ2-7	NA	CASSFGVPRGGVSYEQYF	TGTGCCAGCAGCTTTGGGGTCCCAAGAGGGGGGGTTTCCTACGAGCAGTACTTC
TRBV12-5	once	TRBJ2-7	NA	CASGLVDEGSSFTSYEQYF	TGTGCTAGTGGTTTGGTAGATGAGGGTTCGAGCTTTACCTCCTACGAGCAGTACTTC
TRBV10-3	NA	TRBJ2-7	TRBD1	CAIRPGQGARNEQYF	TGTGCCATCAGGCCCGGACAGGGGGCGCGGAACGAGCAGTACTTC
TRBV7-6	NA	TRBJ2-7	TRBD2	CASSFLETSGSYEQYF	TGTGCCAGCAGCTTTTTGGAGACTAGCGGGAGCTACGAGCAGTACTTC
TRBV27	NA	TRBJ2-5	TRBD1	CASSEGTGRETQYF	TGTGCCAGCAGTGAGGGGACAGGCAGAGAGACCCAGTACTTC
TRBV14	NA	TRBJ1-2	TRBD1	CASSQTRTGGVGYTF	TGTGCCAGCAGCCAAACAAGGACAGGGGGCGTTGGCTACACCTTC
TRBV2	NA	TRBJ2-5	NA	CASSVETQETQYF	TGTGCCAGCAGTGTGGAGACCCAAGAGACCCAGTACTTC
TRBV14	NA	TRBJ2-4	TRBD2	CASSQAGLAGGTKNIQYF	TGTGCCAGCAGCCAAGCCGGGTTAGCGGGAGGGACTAAAAACATTCAGTACTTC
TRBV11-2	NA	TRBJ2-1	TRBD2	CASSLGGGSSYNEQFF	TGTGCCAGCAGCTTAGGAGGCGGGAGCTCCTACAATGAGCAGTTCTTC
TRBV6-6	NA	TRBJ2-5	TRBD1	CASSFGTGGGLKTQYF	TGTGCCAGCAGTTTTGGGACAGGGGGTGGTTTGAAGACCCAGTACTTC
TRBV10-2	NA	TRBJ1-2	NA	CASSPDREGYGYTF	TGCGCCAGCAGTCCGGACAGAGAGGGCTATGGCTACACCTTC
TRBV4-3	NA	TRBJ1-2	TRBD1	CASRLSGTGGVYGYTF	TGCGCCAGCAGGCTAAGCGGGACAGGGGGCGTCTATGGCTACACCTTC
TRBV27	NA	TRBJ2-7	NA	CASSPRKRPTYEQYF	TGTGCCAGCAGCCCTCGGAAGCGACCGACCTACGAGCAGTACTTC
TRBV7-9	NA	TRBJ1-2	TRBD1	CASSPGDRGTVLGDGYTF	TGTGCCAGCAGCCCCGGAGACAGGGGGACCGTATTAGGAGATGGCTACACCTTC
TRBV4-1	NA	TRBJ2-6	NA	CASSTVGASGANVLTF	TGCGCCAGCAGTACAGTGGGAGCCTCTGGGGCCAACGTCCTGACTTTC
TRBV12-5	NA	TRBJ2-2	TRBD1	CASGLRRTGNNTGELFF	TGTGCTAGTGGTTTGAGGCGGACAGGGAATAACACCGGGGAGCTGTTTTTT
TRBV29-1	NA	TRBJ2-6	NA	CSVEWGGKSGANVLTF	TGCAGCGTCGAATGGGGCGGCAAGTCTGGGGCCAACGTCCTGACTTTC